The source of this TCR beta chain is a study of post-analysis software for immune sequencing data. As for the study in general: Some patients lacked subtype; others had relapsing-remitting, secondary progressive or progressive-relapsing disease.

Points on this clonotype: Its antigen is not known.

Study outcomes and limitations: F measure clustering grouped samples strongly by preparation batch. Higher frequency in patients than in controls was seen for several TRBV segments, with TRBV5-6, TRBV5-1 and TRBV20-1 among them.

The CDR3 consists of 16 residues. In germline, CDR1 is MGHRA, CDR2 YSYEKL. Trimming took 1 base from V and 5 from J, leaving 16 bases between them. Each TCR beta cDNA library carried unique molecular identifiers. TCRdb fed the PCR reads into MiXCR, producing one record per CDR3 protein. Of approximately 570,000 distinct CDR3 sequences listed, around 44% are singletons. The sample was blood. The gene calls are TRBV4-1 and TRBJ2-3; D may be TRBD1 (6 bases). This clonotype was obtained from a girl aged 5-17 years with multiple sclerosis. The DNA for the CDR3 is TGCGCCAGCAGCCAAGGTCGACAGGACATCGGAGATACGCAGTATTTT. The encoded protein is CASSQGRQDIGDTQYF.